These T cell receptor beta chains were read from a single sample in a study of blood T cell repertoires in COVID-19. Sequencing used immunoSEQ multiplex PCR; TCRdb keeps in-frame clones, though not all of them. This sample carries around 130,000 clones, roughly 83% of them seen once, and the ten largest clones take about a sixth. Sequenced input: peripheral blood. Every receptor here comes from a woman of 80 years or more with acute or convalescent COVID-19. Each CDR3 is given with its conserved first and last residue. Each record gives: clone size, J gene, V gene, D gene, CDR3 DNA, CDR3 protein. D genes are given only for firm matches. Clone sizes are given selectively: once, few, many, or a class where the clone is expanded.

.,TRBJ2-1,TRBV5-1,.,TGCGCCAGCAGCTTGGGTGGTCTAGCGAGCAATGAGCAGTTCTTC,CASSLGGLASNEQFF
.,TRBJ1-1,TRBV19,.,TGTGCCAGTAGTAATACAGCTGACACTGAAGCTTTCTTT,CASSNTADTEAFF
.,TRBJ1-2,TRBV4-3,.,TGCGCCAGCAGCCAAGAATACAGGGTGGTTGGAGGCTACACCTTC,CASSQEYRVVGGYTF
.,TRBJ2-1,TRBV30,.,TGTGCCTGGATCTCCCAGGGGAAGGGGTTCTTC,CAWISQGKGFF
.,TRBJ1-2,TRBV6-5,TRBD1,TGTGCCAGCAGTCTGGACAGGGTCTATGGCTACACCTTC,CASSLDRVYGYTF
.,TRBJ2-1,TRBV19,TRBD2,TGTGCCAGTAGTTGGCAGCGGGAGTCTGAGCAGTTCTTC,CASSWQRESEQFF
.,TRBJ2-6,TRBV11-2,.,TGTGCCAGCAGCTTAGGAGGCGGGGCCAACGTCCTGACTTTC,CASSLGGGANVLTF
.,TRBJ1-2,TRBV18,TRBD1,TGTGCCAGCTCATACACTACAGGGGGAGCTAACTATGGCTACACCTTC,CASSYTTGGANYGYTF
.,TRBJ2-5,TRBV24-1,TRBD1,TGTGCCACCAGTGACCCTGCAGGGGGCGATCGGACCCAGTACTTC,CATSDPAGGDRTQYF
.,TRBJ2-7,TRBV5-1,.,TGCGCCAGCAGCTTGGAACAGGGTAGCTCCTACGAGCAGTACTTC,CASSLEQGSSYEQYF
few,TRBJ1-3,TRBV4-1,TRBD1,TGCGCCAGCAGCCTCGAACAGGGGTTGGGAAACACCATATATTTT,CASSLEQGLGNTIYF
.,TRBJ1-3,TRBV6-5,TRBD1,TGTGCCAGCAGTCCCGACAGGGTGTATGGAAACACCATATATTTT,CASSPDRVYGNTIYF
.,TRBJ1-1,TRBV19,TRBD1,TGTGCCAGTAGCGACAGGGATGGTACTGAAGCTTTCTTT,CASSDRDGTEAFF
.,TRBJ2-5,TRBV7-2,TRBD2,TGTGCCAGCAGCTTAGTAGATCGTGGGAGGGAAGAGACCCAGTACTTC,CASSLVDRGREETQYF
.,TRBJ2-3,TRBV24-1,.,TGTGCCACCAGTGATTTGTTGGAAAAAGTTGGACTGACTAGCACAGATACGCAGTATTTT,CATSDLLEKVGLTSTDTQYF
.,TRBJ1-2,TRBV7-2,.,TGTGCCAGCAGCGGCCGGACGGGGAACTATGGCTACACCTTC,CASSGRTGNYGYTF
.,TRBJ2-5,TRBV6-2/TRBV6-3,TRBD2,TGTGCCAGCAGTTACCTAAGCGGGGGGCAAGAGACCCAGTACTTC,CASSYLSGGQETQYF
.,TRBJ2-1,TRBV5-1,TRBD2,TGCGCCAGCAGCCGTAACGGCGGGAGGATTGACAATGAGCAGTTCTTC,CASSRNGGRIDNEQFF
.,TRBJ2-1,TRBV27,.,TGTGCCAGCAGTTTCACCCGTCAGGACAATGAGCAGTTCTTC,CASSFTRQDNEQFF
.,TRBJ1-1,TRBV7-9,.,TGTGCCAGCAGCTTAGCCCCAAACACTGAAGCTTTCTTT,CASSLAPNTEAFF